The present T cell receptor (beta chain) was sequenced within a study of cytomegalovirus exposure and HLA in healthy donors. The PCR employed 60 Vbeta primers together with 13 Jbeta primers. The protocol was immunoSEQ multiplex PCR, while the TCRdb copy is restricted to in-frame clones and leaves out a portion. Found here are approximately 140,000 clones; the top ten clones hold roughly 1.4%. The CDR3 is made up of 15 amino acids. CDR1 is SGHTA and CDR2 is FQGNSA in the germline V gene. V dropped 0 bases and J dropped 3 bases, with 12 bases sitting between them. To note about this clone: Its antigen is as yet unknown.

General study points: Most subjects' HLA-A and HLA-B alleles were reportedly predicted from TCR beta sequences. In vitro data verified a few CMV-associated chains as specific for CMV antigens. Follow-up analysis later connected one missense variant in DCLRE1C with trimming of TCR beta V- and J-genes. The likely explanation for a cluster of highly shared sequence variants was sequencing artifact.

The TCR sequence derives from a woman aged 40 to 49 in good health and CMV-seronegative. Sequencing was carried out using PBMCs. This chain uses TRBV7-2 with TRBJ2-7; D unresolved. CDR3 loop: CASSLALGSLYEQYF. DNA of the CDR3: TGTGCCAGCAGCTTAGCGCTAGGTAGCCTCTACGAGCAGTACTTC.